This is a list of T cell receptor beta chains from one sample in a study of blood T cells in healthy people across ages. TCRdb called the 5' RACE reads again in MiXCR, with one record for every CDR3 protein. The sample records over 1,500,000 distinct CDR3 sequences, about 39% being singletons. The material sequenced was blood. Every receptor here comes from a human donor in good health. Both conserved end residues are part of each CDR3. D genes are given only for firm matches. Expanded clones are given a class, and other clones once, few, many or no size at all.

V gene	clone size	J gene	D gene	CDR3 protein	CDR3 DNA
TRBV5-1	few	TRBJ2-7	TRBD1	CASSSSGSGQGSYEQYF	TGCGCCAGCAGCTCAAGCGGGTCGGGACAGGGCTCCTACGAGCAGTACTTC
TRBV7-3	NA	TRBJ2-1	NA	CASSLEGLTEQFF	TGTGCCAGCAGCTTAGAGGGATTAACAGAGCAGTTCTTT
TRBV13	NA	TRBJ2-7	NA	CASSLGRIIHEQYF	TGTGCCAGCAGCTTAGGCAGGATAATCCACGAGCAGTACTTC
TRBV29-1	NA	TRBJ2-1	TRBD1	CSAPQGARYNEQFF	TGCAGCGCTCCACAGGGGGCCAGGTACAATGAGCAGTTCTTC
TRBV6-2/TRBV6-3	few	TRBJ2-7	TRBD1	CASHGTGVYEQYF	TGTGCCAGCCACGGGACAGGCGTCTACGAGCAGTACTTC
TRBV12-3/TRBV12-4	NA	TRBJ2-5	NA	CASSTDGYQETQYF	TGTGCCAGCAGCACAGACGGTTACCAAGAGACCCAGTACTTC
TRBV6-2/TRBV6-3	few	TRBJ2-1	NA	CASSYARASYNEQVF	TGTGCCAGCAGTTATGCGCGGGCTTCCTACAATGAGCAGGTCTTC
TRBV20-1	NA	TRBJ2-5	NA	CSAREKQGQETQYF	TGCAGTGCTAGAGAGAAGCAGGGCCAAGAGACCCAGTACTTC
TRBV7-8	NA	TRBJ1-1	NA	CASSLGRMSTEAFF	TGTGCCAGCAGCTTAGGACGAATGAGCACTGAAGCTTTCTTT
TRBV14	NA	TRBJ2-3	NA	CASSQAGRTTQYF	TGTGCCAGCAGCCAAGCGGGGAGGACCACGCAGTATTTT
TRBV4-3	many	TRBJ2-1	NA	CASSQLPRNEQFF	TGCGCCAGCAGCCAACTACCTCGTAATGAGCAGTTCTTC
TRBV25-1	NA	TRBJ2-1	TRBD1	CASSAPGQGVSNEQFF	TGTGCCAGCAGTGCGCCGGGACAGGGAGTATCAAATGAGCAGTTCTTC
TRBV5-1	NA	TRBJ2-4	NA	CASSSIFGGLGIQYF	TGCGCCAGCAGCTCTATATTCGGGGGGCTTGGCATTCAGTACTTC
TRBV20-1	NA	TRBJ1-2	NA	CSARGQGSYTF	TGCAGTGCTAGAGGGCAGGGTAGCTACACCTTC
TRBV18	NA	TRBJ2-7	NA	CANSRGTREQYF	TGTGCCAACTCACGTGGGACCCGCGAGCAGTACTTC
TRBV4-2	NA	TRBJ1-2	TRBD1	CASSQDGGQGANYGYTF	TGTGCCAGCAGCCAAGATGGGGGACAGGGGGCCAACTATGGCTACACCTTC
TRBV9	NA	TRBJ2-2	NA	CASSPYYIKNTGELFF	TGTGCCAGCAGCCCATACTATATTAAGAACACCGGGGAGCTGTTTTTT
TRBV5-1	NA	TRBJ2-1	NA	CASSVLWGAGNEQFF	TGCGCCAGCAGCGTATTGTGGGGGGCTGGGAATGAGCAGTTCTTC
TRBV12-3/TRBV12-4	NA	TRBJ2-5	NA	CASSSRSRGRGTQYF	TGTGCCAGCAGTTCCCGCAGCCGGGGGAGAGGGACCCAGTACTTC
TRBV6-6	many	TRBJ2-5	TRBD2	CASIPSGEETQYF	TGTGCCAGCATCCCTAGCGGGGAAGAGACCCAGTACTTC
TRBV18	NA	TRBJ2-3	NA	CASSPSARGTDTQYF	TGTGCCAGCTCACCGTCGGCCAGGGGCACAGATACGCAGTATTTT
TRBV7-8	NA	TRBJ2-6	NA	CASSFRSDSNVLTF	TGTGCCAGCAGCTTTAGGTCCGACAGTAACGTCCTGACTTTC
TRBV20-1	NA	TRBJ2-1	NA	CSARDVIRGVIHNEQFF	TGCAGTGCTAGAGATGTGATACGAGGAGTGATCCACAATGAGCAGTTCTTC
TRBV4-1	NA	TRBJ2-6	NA	CASRQGTSGANVLTF	TGCGCCAGCAGGCAGGGGACATCTGGGGCCAACGTCCTGACTTTC
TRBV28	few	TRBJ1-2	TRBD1	CASSLYQLQGGNGYTF	TGTGCCAGCAGTTTATATCAGCTACAGGGGGGTAATGGCTACACCTTC
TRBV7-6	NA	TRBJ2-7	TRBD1	CASSLGSRGHSYEQYF	TGTGCCAGCAGCTTAGGTAGCAGGGGGCACTCCTACGAGCAGTACTTC
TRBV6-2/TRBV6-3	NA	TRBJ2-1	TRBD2	CASSSGTIAIYSYNEQFF	TGTGCCAGCAGCTCGGGGACTATCGCCATTTACTCCTACAATGAGCAGTTCTTC
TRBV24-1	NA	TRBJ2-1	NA	CATSVWRGFYNEQFF	TGTGCCACCAGCGTCTGGCGGGGTTTCTACAATGAGCAGTTCTTC
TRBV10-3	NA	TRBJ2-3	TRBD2	CAIEERGTDTQYF	TGTGCCATCGAGGAGCGGGGGACAGATACGCAGTATTTT
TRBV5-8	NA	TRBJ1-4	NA	CASSLGDTATNEKLFF	TGTGCCAGCAGCTTGGGAGACACCGCAACTAATGAAAAACTGTTTTTT
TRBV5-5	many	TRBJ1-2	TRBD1	CASSRDSSYGYTF	TGTGCCAGCAGCCGGGACAGCTCCTATGGCTACACCTTC
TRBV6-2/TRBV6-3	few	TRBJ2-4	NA	CASGKDTYNTQYF	TGTGCCAGCGGTAAGGACACCTACAACACGCAGTACTTC
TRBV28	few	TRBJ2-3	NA	CASSSLNWEDDGTQYF	TGTGCCAGCAGTTCCCTCAATTGGGAAGATGATGGTACGCAGTATTTT
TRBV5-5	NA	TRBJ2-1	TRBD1	CASSPNRDRVFSEQFF	TGTGCCAGCAGCCCCAACCGGGACAGGGTTTTTAGTGAGCAGTTCTTC
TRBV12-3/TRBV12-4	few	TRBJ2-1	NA	CASRSPGRYEQFF	TGTGCCAGCAGGAGCCCAGGCCGCTATGAGCAGTTCTTC
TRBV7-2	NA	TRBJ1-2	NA	CASSLPSDGRYTF	TGTGCCAGCAGCTTACCCTCGGACGGGCGCTACACCTTC
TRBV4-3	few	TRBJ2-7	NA	CASSQDPIGSYEQYF	TGCGCCAGCAGCCAAGACCCCATTGGTTCCTACGAGCAGTACTTC
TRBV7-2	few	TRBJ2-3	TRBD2	CASSLVGLATDTQYF	TGTGCCAGCAGCTTAGTGGGACTAGCAACAGATACGCAGTATTTT
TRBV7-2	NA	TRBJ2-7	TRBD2	CASSWREGEQYF	TGTGCCAGCAGCTGGAGGGAGGGCGAGCAGTACTTC
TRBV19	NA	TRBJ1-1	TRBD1	CASIDRGGETEAFF	TGTGCCAGCATCGACAGGGGAGGTGAGACTGAAGCTTTCTTT
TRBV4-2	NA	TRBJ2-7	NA	CASSQAQGPLGSEQYF	TGTGCCAGCAGCCAGGCCCAGGGGCCCCTTGGTTCCGAGCAGTACTTC
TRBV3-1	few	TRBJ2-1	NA	CASSFLGLDYNEQFF	TGTGCCAGCAGCTTCCTGGGACTGGATTACAATGAGCAGTTCTTC
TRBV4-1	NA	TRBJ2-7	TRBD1	CASSHRTGNSYEQYF	TGCGCCAGCAGCCACCGGACAGGAAACTCCTACGAGCAGTACTTC
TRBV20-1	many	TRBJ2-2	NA	CSAREPQDTGELFF	TGCAGTGCTAGAGAGCCCCAGGACACCGGGGAGCTGTTTTTT
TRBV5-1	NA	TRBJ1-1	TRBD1	CASSLVQGGDTEAFF	TGCGCCAGCAGCTTGGTCCAGGGGGGAGACACTGAAGCTTTCTTT
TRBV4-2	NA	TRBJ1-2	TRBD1	CASSQRNFRDRNYGYTF	TGTGCCAGCAGCCAACGTAACTTCAGGGACAGAAACTATGGCTACACCTTC
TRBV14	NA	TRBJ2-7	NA	CVSSQFTTSYEQYF	TGTGTCAGCAGCCAATTCACCACTTCCTACGAGCAGTACTTC
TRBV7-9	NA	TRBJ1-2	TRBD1	CASSFIDQGDYGYTF	TGTGCCAGCAGCTTCATAGACCAGGGGGACTATGGCTACACCTTC
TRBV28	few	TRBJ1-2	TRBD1	CASLSSGTAYGYTF	TGTGCCAGCCTCAGCTCCGGGACAGCCTATGGCTACACCTTC
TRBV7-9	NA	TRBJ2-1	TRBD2	CASSLTLAGVGKQFF	TGTGCCAGCAGCTTAACGCTAGCGGGGGTGGGAAAGCAGTTCTTC
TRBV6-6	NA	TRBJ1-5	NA	CASSATEVPGPQHF	TGTGCCAGCAGTGCCACGGAGGTCCCGGGGCCCCAGCATTTT
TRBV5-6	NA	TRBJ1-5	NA	CASSLRSANQPRHF	TGTGCCAGCAGCTTGAGGTCAGCGAATCAGCCCCGGCATTTT
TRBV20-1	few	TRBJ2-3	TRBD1	CSVITGGVGTDTQYF	TGCAGTGTAATAACAGGGGGCGTTGGAACAGATACGCAGTATTTT
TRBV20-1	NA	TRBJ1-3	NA	CSAQRDGGNTIYF	TGCAGTGCTCAAAGGGACGGAGGAAACACCATATATTTT
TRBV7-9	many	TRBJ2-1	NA	CASSSTLYNEQFF	TGTGCCAGCAGCTCGACGCTATACAATGAGCAGTTCTTC
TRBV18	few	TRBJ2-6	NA	CASSPEQALLSGANVLTF	TGTGCCAGCTCACCAGAACAGGCCCTTCTCTCTGGGGCCAACGTCCTGACTTTC
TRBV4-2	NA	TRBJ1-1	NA	CASRLDTEAFF	TGTGCCAGCAGACTTGACACTGAAGCTTTCTTT
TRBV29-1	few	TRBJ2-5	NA	CSVEVGAQETQYF	TGCAGCGTTGAAGTTGGAGCCCAAGAGACCCAGTACTTC
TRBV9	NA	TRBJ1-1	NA	CASSAPNTEAFF	TGTGCCAGCAGCGCCCCGAACACTGAAGCTTTCTTT